Listed below are T cell receptor beta chains from one sample, sequenced in a study of cytomegalovirus exposure and HLA in healthy donors. TCRdb's copy holds only in-frame clones and misses some; the assay was immunoSEQ multiplex PCR. Of about 170,000 clones in the sample, more than 70% were seen once. Sequenced: PBMCs. These receptors came from a woman aged 45-65 years in good health and CMV-seropositive. Both conserved end residues are part of each CDR3. A D gene is named only where the DNA matches it firmly. Size is omitted from some rows. Given values are once, few, many or a class for expanded clones.

NA	TRBD1	TRBV7-2	TRBJ2-3	TGTGCCAGCAGCTTAATTTCGACAGGGGCGCGGGATACGCAGTATTTT	CASSLISTGARDTQYF
few	NA	TRBV14	TRBJ1-2	TGTGCCAGCAGCCAAATGAGGGGGAACTATGGCTACACCTTC	CASSQMRGNYGYTF
NA	NA	TRBV6-4	TRBJ2-2	TGTGCCAGCAGTGATCAGGCCACCGGGGAGCTGTTTTTT	CASSDQATGELFF
NA	TRBD2	TRBV7-2	TRBJ2-3	TGTGCCAGCAGCTCGAGACTAGCTGGCACAGATACGCAGTATTTT	CASSSRLAGTDTQYF
once	NA	TRBV7-2	TRBJ2-7	TGTGCCAGCAGCCGTACGTGGGGGGCGGGAGTGAGCGAGCAGTACTTC	CASSRTWGAGVSEQYF
NA	NA	TRBV30	TRBJ2-6	TGTGCCCCCCCCGCCGTAAAAAGGAGGGGCCCCGGGGCCAACGTCCTGACTTTC	CAPPAVKRRGPGANVLTF
few	TRBD1	TRBV9	TRBJ2-3	TGTGCCAGCAGCGTATCGCCGGGACAGGGGTTCCCAGATACGCAGTATTTT	CASSVSPGQGFPDTQYF
NA	TRBD2	TRBV11-2	TRBJ2-2	TGTGCCAGCAGCTTAACGGGAGCGGGAGGGAACACCGGGGAGCTGTTTTTT	CASSLTGAGGNTGELFF
NA	TRBD2	TRBV5-4	TRBJ2-7	TGTGCCAGCAGCTTAGCGGGAGGGGACGAGCAGTACTTC	CASSLAGGDEQYF
NA	NA	TRBV15	TRBJ1-2	TGTGCCACCAGCAGAGGTCGGACAGTTATGGGGGGCTACACCTTC	CATSRGRTVMGGYTF
NA	TRBD1	TRBV27	TRBJ1-2	TGTGCCAGCAGTTCCGGACAGGGGTATGGCTACACCTTC	CASSSGQGYGYTF
NA	TRBD2	TRBV7-3	TRBJ2-3	TGTGCCAGCAGCTTAACGACGGCGGGAGGGAGGGATACGCAGTATTTT	CASSLTTAGGRDTQYF
once	NA	TRBV2	TRBJ2-3	TGTGCCAGCAGTGAATTGACCCAATTCAGGGATACGCAGTATTTT	CASSELTQFRDTQYF
NA	TRBD1	TRBV7-3	TRBJ2-7	TGTGCCAGCAGCTTACCTGGACAGGACCACGAGCAGTACTTC	CASSLPGQDHEQYF
once	TRBD1	TRBV9	TRBJ1-4	TGTGCCAGCAGCGTAGAGGGACAGGGTTTTGAAAAACTGTTTTTT	CASSVEGQGFEKLFF
once	NA	TRBV7-3	TRBJ1-3	TGTGCCAGCAGCTTTGGGCAGCCGGGGACTGGAAACACCATATATTTT	CASSFGQPGTGNTIYF
NA	NA	TRBV6-1	TRBJ1-2	TGTGCCAGCAGTGGACAGTCCGCGAACTATGGCTACACCTTC	CASSGQSANYGYTF
NA	TRBD2	TRBV10-3	TRBJ2-3	TGTGCCATAGGACGTGAGCGGGGGATTACAGATACGCAGTATTTT	CAIGRERGITDTQYF
NA	NA	TRBV27	TRBJ2-1	TGTGCCAGCAGCCCAGTGGGCGCTTGGAATGAGCAGTTCTTC	CASSPVGAWNEQFF
NA	NA	TRBV15	TRBJ2-7	TGTGCCACCGCCCGTGGAGGTTCCTACGAGCAGTACTTC	CATARGGSYEQYF
NA	NA	TRBV5-1	TRBJ2-3	TGCGCCAGCAGCTTAGAGTTAACGCAGTATTTT	CASSLELTQYF